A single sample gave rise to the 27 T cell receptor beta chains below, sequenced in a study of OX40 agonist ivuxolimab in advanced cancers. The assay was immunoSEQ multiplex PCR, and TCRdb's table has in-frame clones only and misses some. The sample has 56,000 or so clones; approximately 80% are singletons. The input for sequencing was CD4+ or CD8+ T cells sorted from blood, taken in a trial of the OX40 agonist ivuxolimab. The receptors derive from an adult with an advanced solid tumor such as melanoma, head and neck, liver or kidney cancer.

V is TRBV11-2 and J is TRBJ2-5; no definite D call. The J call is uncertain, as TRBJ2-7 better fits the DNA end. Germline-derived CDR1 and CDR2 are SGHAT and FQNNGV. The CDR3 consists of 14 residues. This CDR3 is CASSLDHVGGEQYF. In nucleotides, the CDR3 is TGTGCCAGCAGCTTAGATCATGTCGGTGGCGAGCAGTACTTC.

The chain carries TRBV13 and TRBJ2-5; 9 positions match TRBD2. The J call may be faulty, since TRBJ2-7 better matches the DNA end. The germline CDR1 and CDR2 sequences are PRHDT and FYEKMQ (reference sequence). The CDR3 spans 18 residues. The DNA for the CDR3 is TGTGCCAGCAGCACCCTAGCGGGACCACCCCCTAACTACTACGAGCAGTACTTC. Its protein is CASSTLAGPPPNYYEQYF.

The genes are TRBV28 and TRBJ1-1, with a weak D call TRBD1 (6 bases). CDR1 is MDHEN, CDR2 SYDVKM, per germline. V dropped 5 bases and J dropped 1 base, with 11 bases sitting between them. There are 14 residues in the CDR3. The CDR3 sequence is CASSTRDKNTEAFF. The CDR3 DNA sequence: TGTGCCAGCAGTACCCGGGACAAGAACACTGAAGCTTTCTTT.

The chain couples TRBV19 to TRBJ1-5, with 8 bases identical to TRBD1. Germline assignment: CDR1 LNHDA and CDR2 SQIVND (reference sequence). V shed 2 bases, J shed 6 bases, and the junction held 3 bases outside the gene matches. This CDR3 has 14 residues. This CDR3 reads CASSIQGAGQPQHF. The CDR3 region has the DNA TGTGCCAGTAGTATACAGGGGGCTGGTCAGCCCCAGCATTTT.

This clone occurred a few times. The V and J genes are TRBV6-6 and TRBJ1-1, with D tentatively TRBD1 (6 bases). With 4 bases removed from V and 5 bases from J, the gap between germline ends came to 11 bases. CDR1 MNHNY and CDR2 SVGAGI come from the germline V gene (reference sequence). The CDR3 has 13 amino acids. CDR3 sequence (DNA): TGTGCCAGCAGTTCTACAGGGTCTACTGAAGCTTTCTTT. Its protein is CASSSTGSTEAFF.

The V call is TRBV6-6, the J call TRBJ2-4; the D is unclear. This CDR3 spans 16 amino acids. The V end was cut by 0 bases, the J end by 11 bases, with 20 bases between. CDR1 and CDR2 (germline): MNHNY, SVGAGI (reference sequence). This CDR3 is CASSYSHPQVTEVQYF. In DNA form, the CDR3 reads TGTGCCAGCAGTTACTCCCATCCACAAGTTACAGAAGTTCAGTACTTC.

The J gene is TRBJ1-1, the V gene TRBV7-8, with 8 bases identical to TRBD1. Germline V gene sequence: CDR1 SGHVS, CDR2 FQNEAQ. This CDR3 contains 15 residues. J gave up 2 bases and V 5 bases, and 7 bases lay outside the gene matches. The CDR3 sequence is CASSERQGINTEAFF. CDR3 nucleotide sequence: TGTGCCAGCAGCGAGCGACAGGGGATCAACACTGAAGCTTTCTTT. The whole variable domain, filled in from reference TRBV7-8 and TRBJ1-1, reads GAGVSQSPRYKVAKRGQDVALRCDPISGHVSLFWYQQALGQGPEFLTYFQNEAQLDKSGLPSDRFFAERPEGSVSTLKIQRTQQEDSAVYLCASSERQGINTEAFFGQGTRLTVV.

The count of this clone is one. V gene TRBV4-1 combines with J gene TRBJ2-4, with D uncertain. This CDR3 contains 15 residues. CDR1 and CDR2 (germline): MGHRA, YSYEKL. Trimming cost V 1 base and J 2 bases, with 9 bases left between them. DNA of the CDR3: TGCGCCAGCAGCCAAGGGCTTCGTACCAAAAACATTCAGTACTTC. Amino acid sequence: CASSQGLRTKNIQYF.

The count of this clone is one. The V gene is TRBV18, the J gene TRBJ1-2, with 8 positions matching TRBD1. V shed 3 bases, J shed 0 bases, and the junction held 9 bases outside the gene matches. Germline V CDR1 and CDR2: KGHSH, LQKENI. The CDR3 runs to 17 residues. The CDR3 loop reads CASSPSAGQVSNYGYTF. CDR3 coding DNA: TGTGCCAGCTCACCTAGCGCGGGACAGGTTTCTAACTATGGCTACACCTTC. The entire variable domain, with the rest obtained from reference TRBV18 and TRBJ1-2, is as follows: NAGVMQNPRHLVRRRGQEARLRCSPMKGHSHVYWYRQLPEEGLKFMVYLQKENIIDESGMPKERFSAEFPKEGPSILRIQQVVRGDSAAYFCASSPSAGQVSNYGYTFGSGTRLTVV.

CDR3 DNA: TGTGCCAGCAGCTTGCGTCAGAGGCGCACCGGGGAGCTGTTTTTT. This gives the protein CASSLRQRRTGELFF. The chain carries TRBV5-8 and TRBJ2-2; D gene unclear. Germline-derived CDR1 and CDR2 are SGHTS and YDEGEE. The CDR3 loop spans 15 amino acids. Trimming cost V 1 base and J 4 bases, with 11 bases left between them.

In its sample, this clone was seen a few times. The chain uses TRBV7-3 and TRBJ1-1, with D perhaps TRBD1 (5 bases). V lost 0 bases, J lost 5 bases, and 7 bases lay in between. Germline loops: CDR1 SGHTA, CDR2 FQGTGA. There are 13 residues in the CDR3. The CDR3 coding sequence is TGTGCCAGCAGCTTAACAGGGGAAACTGAAGCTTTCTTT. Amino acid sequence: CASSLTGETEAFF. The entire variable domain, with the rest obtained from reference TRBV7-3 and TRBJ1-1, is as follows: GAGVSQTPSNKVTEKGKYVELRCDPISGHTALYWYRQSLGQGPEFLIYFQGTGAADDSGLPNDRFFAVRPEGSVSTLKIQRTERGDSAVYLCASSLTGETEAFFGQGTRLTVV.

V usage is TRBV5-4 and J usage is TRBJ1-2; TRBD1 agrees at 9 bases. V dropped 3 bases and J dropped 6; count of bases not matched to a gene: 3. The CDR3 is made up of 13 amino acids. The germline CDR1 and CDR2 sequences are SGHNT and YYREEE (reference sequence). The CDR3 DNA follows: TGTGCCAGCAGCTCTTGGACAGGGGATGGCTACACCTTC. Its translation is CASSSWTGDGYTF.

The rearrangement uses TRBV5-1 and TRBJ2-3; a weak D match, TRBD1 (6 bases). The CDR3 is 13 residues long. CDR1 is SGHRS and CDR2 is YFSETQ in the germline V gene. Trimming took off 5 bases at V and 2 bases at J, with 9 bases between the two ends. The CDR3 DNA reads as TGCGCCAGCAGAAGGGGGTACACAGATACGCAGTATTTT. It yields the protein CASRRGYTDTQYF.

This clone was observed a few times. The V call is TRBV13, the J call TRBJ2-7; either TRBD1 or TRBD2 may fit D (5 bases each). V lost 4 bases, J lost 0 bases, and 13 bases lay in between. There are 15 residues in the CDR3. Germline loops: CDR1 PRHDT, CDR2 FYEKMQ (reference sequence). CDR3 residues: CASSSRDGYSYEQYF. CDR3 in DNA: TGTGCCAGCAGCTCCCGGGACGGTTACTCCTACGAGCAGTACTTC.

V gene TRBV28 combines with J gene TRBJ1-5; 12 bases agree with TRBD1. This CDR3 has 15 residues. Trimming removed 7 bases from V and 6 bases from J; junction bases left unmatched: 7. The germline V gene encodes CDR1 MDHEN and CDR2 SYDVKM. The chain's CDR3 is CASTPGQGALQPQHF. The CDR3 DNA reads TGTGCCAGCACCCCGGGACAGGGGGCACTTCAGCCCCAGCATTTT.

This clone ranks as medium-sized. The CDR3 sequence: CASSDPRDRDSPLHF. In DNA, the CDR3 is TGTGCCAGCAGTGATCCCCGGGACAGGGATTCACCCCTCCACTTT. The rearrangement joins TRBV2 to TRBJ1-6; 9 bases fit TRBD1. Germline assignment: CDR1 SNHLY and CDR2 FYNNEI. V was pared by 3 bases and J by 8 bases, with 5 bases of the junction left unmatched. This CDR3 spans 15 amino acids.

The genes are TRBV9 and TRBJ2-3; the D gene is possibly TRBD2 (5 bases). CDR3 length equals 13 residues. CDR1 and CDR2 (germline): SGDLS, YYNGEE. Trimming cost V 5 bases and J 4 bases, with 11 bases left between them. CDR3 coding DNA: TGTGCCAGCAGTTCGGATAGCGCAGATACGCAGTATTTT. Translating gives CASSSDSADTQYF. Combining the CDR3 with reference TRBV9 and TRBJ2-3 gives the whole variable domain DSGVTQTPKHLITATGQRVTLRCSPRSGDLSVYWYQQSLDQGLQFLIQYYNGEERAKGNILERFSAQQFPDLHSELNLSSLELGDSALYFCASSSDSADTQYFGPGTRLTVL.

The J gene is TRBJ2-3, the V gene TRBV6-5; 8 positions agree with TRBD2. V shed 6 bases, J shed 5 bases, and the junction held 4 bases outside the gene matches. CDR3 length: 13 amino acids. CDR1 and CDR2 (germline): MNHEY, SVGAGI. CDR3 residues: CASSERGRDTQYF. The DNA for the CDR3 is TGTGCCAGCAGCGAGCGGGGGAGAGATACGCAGTATTTT.

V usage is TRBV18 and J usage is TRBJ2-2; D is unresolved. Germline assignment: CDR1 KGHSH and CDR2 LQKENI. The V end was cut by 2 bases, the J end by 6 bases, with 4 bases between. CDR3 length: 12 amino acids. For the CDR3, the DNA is TGTGCCAGCTCACCAGGACCCGGGGAGCTGTTTTTT. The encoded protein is CASSPGPGELFF. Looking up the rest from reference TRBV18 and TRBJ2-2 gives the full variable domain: NAGVMQNPRHLVRRRGQEARLRCSPMKGHSHVYWYRQLPEEGLKFMVYLQKENIIDESGMPKERFSAEFPKEGPSILRIQQVVRGDSAAYFCASSPGPGELFFGEGSRLTVL.

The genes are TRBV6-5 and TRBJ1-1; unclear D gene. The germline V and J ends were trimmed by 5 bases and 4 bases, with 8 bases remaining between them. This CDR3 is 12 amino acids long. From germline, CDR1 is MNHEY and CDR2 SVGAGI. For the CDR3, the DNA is TGTGCCAGCAGTCGCCCCCGCACTGAAGCTTTCTTT. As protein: CASSRPRTEAFF.

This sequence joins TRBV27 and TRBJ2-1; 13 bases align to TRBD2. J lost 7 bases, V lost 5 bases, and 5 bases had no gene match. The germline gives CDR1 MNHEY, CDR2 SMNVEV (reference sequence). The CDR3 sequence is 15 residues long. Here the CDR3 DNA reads TGTGCCAGCAGTCCCGGGACTAGCGGGAAGAATGAGCAGTTCTTC. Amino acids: CASSPGTSGKNEQFF.

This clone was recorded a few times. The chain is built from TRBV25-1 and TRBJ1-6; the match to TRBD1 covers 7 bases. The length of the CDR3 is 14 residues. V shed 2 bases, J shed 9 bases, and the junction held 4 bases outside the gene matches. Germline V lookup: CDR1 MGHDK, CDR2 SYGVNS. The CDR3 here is CASSERGRSSPLHF. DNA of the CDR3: TGTGCCAGCAGTGAAAGGGGGCGAAGTTCACCCCTCCACTTT.

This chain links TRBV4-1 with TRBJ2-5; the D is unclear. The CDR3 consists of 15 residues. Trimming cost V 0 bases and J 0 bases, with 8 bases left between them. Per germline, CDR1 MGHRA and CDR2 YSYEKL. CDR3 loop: CASSQDWSYQETQYF. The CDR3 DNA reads TGCGCCAGCAGCCAAGACTGGTCGTACCAAGAGACCCAGTACTTC.

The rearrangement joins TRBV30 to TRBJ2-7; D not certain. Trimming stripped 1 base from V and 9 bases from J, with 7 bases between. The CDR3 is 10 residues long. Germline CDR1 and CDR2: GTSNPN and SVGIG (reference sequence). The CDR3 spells CAWSGESQYF. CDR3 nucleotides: TGTGCCTGGAGTGGAGAATCGCAGTACTTC. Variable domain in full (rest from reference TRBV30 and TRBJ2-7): SQTIHQWPATLVQPVGSPLSLECTVEGTSNPNLYWYRQAAGRGLQLLFYSVGIGQISSEVPQNLSASRPQDRQFILSSKKLLLSDSGFYLCAWSGESQYFGPGTRLTVT.

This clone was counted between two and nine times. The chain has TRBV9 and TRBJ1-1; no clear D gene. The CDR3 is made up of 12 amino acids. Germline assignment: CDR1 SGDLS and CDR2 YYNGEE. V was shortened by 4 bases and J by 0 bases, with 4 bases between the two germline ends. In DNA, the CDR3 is TGTGCCAGCAGCCCCATGAACACTGAAGCTTTCTTT. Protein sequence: CASSPMNTEAFF.

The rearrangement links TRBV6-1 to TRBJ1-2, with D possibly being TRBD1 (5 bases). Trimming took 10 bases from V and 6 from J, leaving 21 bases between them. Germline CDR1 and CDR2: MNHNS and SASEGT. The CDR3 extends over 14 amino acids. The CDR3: CAIRDGLSRDGYTF. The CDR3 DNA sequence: TGTGCCATTCGGGACGGACTTTCTAGGGATGGCTACACCTTC.

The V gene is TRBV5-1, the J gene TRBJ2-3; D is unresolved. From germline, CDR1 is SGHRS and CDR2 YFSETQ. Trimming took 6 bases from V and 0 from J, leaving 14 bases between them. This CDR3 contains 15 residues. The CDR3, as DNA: TGCGCCAGCAAGGAGTTGTTCTCTAGCACAGATACGCAGTATTTT. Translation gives CASKELFSSTDTQYF.